These T cell receptor beta chains were read from a single sample in a study of cytomegalovirus exposure and HLA in healthy donors. Generated by immunoSEQ multiplex PCR, the TCRdb table keeps only in-frame clones and is missing some. The sample includes about 100,000 clones, around 77% of them seen just once. Sequences were obtained from PBMCs. The receptors derive from a male donor in good health and CMV-seronegative. Each CDR3 is given with its conserved first and last residue.

cdr3_length j_call v_call cdr3_aa
14 TRBJ2-1 TRBV7-6 CASSLSFSSNEQFF
15 TRBJ2-1 TRBV5-6 CASSLRGLATNEQFF
12 TRBJ2-1 TRBV5-1 CASSSRGSEQFF
17 TRBJ2-1 TRBV5-6 CASSLASEGVTYNEQFF
12 TRBJ2-5 TRBV6-5 CASSSSGETQYF
13 TRBJ2-3 TRBV7-2 CASSSVAGRTQYF
17 TRBJ2-7 TRBV14 CASSQVLGQGGKDGQYF
16 TRBJ1-5 TRBV27 CASSPIDRGQSQPQHF
15 TRBJ2-3 TRBV10-2 CASSLTSGSRDTQYF
15 TRBJ2-5 TRBV6-6 CASKTLAGGQGEQYF
14 TRBJ2-7 TRBV18 CASSPGRSSYEQYF
13 TRBJ2-2 TRBV25-1 CASSEYGNGELFF
15 TRBJ2-7 TRBV2 CASRGSGTNPYEQYF
12 TRBJ2-7 TRBV7-8 CASSSTGYEQYF
15 TRBJ1-5 TRBV4-2 CASSQDPGDNQPQHF
14 TRBJ2-7 TRBV6-5 CASSPGQGDDEQYF
16 TRBJ2-2 TRBV5-4 CASSPGRGSSDGELFF
14 TRBJ2-5 TRBV5-1 CASSSGLAEETQYF
15 TRBJ1-1 TRBV5-8 CASSFNPQRNTEAFF
12 TRBJ1-1 TRBV6-5 CASSLGQGEATF
15 TRBJ2-7 TRBV28 CASSLLGQGAREQYF
15 TRBJ2-1 TRBV27 CASRTGQLTYNEQFF
15 TRBJ1-5 TRBV27 CASRKNRDSNQPQHF
14 TRBJ2-7 TRBV6-5 CASPRQLHSYEQYF
16 TRBJ1-2 TRBV18 CASSPRTGDRGYGYTF